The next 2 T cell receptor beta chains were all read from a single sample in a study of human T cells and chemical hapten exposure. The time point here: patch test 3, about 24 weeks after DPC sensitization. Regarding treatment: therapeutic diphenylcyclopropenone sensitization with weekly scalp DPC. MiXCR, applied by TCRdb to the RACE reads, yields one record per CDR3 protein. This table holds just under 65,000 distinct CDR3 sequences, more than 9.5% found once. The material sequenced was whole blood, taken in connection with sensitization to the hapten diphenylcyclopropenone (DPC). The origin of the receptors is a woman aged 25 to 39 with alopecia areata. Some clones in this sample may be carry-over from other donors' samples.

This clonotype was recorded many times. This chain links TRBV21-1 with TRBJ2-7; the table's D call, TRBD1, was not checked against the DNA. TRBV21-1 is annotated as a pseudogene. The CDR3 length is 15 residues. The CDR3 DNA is TGTGCCAGCAGGCCCGGGACAGTGGATTTCTACGAGCAGTACTTC. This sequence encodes CASRPGTVDFYEQYF.

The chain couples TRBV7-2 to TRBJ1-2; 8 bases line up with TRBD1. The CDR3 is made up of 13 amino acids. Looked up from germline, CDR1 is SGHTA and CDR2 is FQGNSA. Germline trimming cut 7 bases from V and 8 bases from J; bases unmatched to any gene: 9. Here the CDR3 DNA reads TGTGCCAGCACCCTAACAGGGGGGGAAGGCTACACCTTC. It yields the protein CASTLTGGEGYTF.